Listed below are T cell receptor beta chains from one sample, sequenced in a study of OX40 agonist ivuxolimab in advanced cancers. The assay was immunoSEQ multiplex PCR, and TCRdb's table has in-frame clones only and misses some. The sample yields 90,000 or so clones, about 90% seen once. The input for sequencing was CD4+ or CD8+ T cells sorted from blood, taken in a trial of the OX40 agonist ivuxolimab. These receptors were obtained from an adult with an advanced solid tumor such as melanoma, head and neck, liver or kidney cancer. The CDR3 runs from the conserved cysteine through the conserved F or W. A D gene is named only where the DNA matches it firmly. Only part of the rows carry a size: once, few, many, or a class if the clone is expanded.

TRBJ1-5 TRBV19 TRBD1 . TGTGCCAGTAGTGCTCAGGGGGGGCCCCAGCATTTT CASSAQGGPQHF
TRBJ2-3 TRBV5-3 . . TGTGCCAGAAGATCTCCCCAGGAATGCACAGATACGCAGTATTTT CARRSPQECTDTQYF
TRBJ2-5 TRBV7-9 . . TGTGCCAGCAGCTTAGACAGAGGGTACGAGACCCAGTACTTC CASSLDRGYETQYF
TRBJ2-7 TRBV28 . . TGTGCCAGCAGACCATCGACAGGCAAGCAGTACTTC CASRPSTGKQYF
TRBJ1-4 TRBV30 . . TGTGCCTGGAGTGTACACGGGACGGTAGAACTGTTTTTT CAWSVHGTVELFF
TRBJ2-1 TRBV21-1 . . TGTGCCAGCAGCAAAGGCTGGGGACTAGCGGGGGAAAATGAGCAGTTCTTC CASSKGWGLAGENEQFF
TRBJ2-7 TRBV30 . . TGTGCCTGGAGCTCTAGCGCAAACTCCTACGAGCAGTACTTC CAWSSSANSYEQYF
TRBJ2-2 TRBV6-1 TRBD2 once TGTGCCAGCAGTGCTCGCCGCGGGGGTAACACCGGGGAGCTGTTTTTT CASSARRGGNTGELFF
TRBJ2-3 TRBV29-1 TRBD1 . TGCAGCGTCGAGGCGGGGACAGGGTTCGTAGATACGCAGTATTTT CSVEAGTGFVDTQYF
TRBJ2-2 TRBV11-3 . . TGTGCCAGCAGCTTTTCCGGGCTGACTCCAACCGGGGAGCTGTTTTTT CASSFSGLTPTGELFF
TRBJ2-3 TRBV14 . . TGTGCCAGCAGCCAAGGAATTCTTAGAAATACGCAGTATTTT CASSQGILRNTQYF
TRBJ2-5 TRBV7-2 . . TGTGCCAGCAGCTTGGATGGTGGCACCCTAGAGACCCAGTACTTC CASSLDGGTLETQYF
TRBJ2-7 TRBV7-2 TRBD2 . TGTGCCAGCAGCTCGGGGACTAGCGGGAAGGCCGAGCAGTACTTC CASSSGTSGKAEQYF
TRBJ2-5 TRBV18 TRBD1 . TGTGCCAGCTCATTACCCCGGGGGACAGGCCAAGAGACCCAGTACTTC CASSLPRGTGQETQYF
TRBJ2-2 TRBV10-3 . . TGTGCCATCAATTCGAAGGCCGACGCCGGGGAGCTGTTTTTT CAINSKADAGELFF
TRBJ2-5 TRBV7-3 . . TGTGCCAGCAGCCAGGGATATGGAGAGACCCAGTACTTC CASSQGYGETQYF
TRBJ2-6 TRBV28 TRBD2 . TGTGCCAGCAGCCCGGGGAGGGACGGGGCCAACGTCCTGACTTTC CASSPGRDGANVLTF
TRBJ1-4 TRBV30 TRBD1 . TGTGCCTGGACTCCCGGGACAGCGAATGAAAAACTGTTTTTT CAWTPGTANEKLFF
TRBJ2-7 TRBV7-2 . . TGTGCCAGCAGCCCTGCTGGCGGTTCCTACGAGCAGTACTTC CASSPAGGSYEQYF